This note documents a single TCR beta chain sequence. Its specificity is unknown. Chemo-refractory metastatic non-small-cell lung cancer patients were treated with focal radiation plus CTLA-4 blockade with ipilimumab. The germline gives CDR1 SGHNT, CDR2 YYREEE (reference sequence). V was trimmed by 1 base and J by 5 bases, leaving 12 bases between them. The CDR3 has 15 residues. This sample is drawn from a study of radiotherapy plus CTLA-4 blockade in lung cancer. About the study: Among patients, under 20% showed objective responses, and approximately 30% had disease control. Whole-study results and caveats: Expansion in blood of tumor-derived TCR clones was seen after radiotherapy plus ipilimumab. Early blood T cell clone dynamics, with interferon-beta, were reported to best predict response.

Libraries were prepared by immunoSEQ multiplex PCR; TCRdb keeps only in-frame clonotypes and omits some of them. Of about 98,000 clones detected, roughly 88% appear once; the ten largest clones hold 4.9%. Sequenced material: peripheral blood, taken from a patient treated with radiotherapy plus ipilimumab. The TCR comes from a human donor with non-small cell lung cancer that progressed on radiotherapy plus ipilimumab. V is TRBV5-4 and J is TRBJ2-2; D tentatively reads TRBD1 or TRBD2 (6 bases each). CDR3 amino acids: CASSLSGGRTGELFF. The CDR3 region has the DNA TGTGCCAGCAGCTTGAGTGGGGGGCGAACCGGGGAGCTGTTTTTT.